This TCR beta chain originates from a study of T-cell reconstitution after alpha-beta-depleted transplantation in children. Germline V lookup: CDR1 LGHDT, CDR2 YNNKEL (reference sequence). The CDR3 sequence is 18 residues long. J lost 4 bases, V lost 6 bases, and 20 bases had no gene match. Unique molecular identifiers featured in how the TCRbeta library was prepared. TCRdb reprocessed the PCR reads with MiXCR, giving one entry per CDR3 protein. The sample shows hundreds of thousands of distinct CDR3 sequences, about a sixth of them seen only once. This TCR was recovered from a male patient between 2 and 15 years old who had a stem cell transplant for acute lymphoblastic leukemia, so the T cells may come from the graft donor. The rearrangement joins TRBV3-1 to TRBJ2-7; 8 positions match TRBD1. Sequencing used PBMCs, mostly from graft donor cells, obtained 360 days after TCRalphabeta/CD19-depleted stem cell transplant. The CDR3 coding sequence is TGTGCCAGCAGTTTACAGGGCCAGGGGGCACTGAGACATTACGAGCAGTACTTC. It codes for CASSLQGQGALRHYEQYF.